This entry describes one T cell receptor (beta chain). Its antigen is as yet unknown. The data belong to a study of CD8 T cells in ankylosing spondylitis. Study findings and constraints: CD8+ by phenotype, disease-linked clones were relatively rare in peripheral blood.

From the 5' RACE reads, TCRdb called clonotypes with MiXCR, one entry per CDR3 protein. The sample includes 300,000 to 350,000 distinct CDR3 sequences, around 21% of them seen just once. The CDR3 has 16 residues. V lost 1 base, J lost 5 bases, and 1 base stayed unmatched. Sequencing was performed on blood, either unsorted or a sorted T cell fraction (not recorded which). The rearrangement joins TRBV12-3 or TRBV12-4 to TRBJ2-3; TRBD2 matches at 15 bases. This sequence originates from a female donor with ankylosing spondylitis or in good health (not recorded which). This CDR3 is CASSLGGLAGGDTQYF. CDR3 DNA sequence: TGTGCCAGCAGTTTAGGGGGACTAGCGGGAGGAGATACGCAGTATTTT.